Below, 3 T cell receptor beta chains from the same sample are listed, as sequenced in a study of glioma-infiltrating T cells after dendritic cell vaccination. The repertoire was sequenced with immunoSEQ multiplex PCR; TCRdb's copy has only in-frame clones and lacks some. The sample holds over 90,000 clones, more than 70% seen once. Source: blood, taken before dendritic cell vaccination. The receptors come from a human donor with glioblastoma.

The rearrangement uses TRBV9 and TRBJ2-1, with TRBD1 matching over 7 bases. With 2 bases clipped from V and 5 bases from J, the junction kept 4 bases outside the gene matches. Germline CDR1 reads SGDLS; CDR2 reads YYNGEE. This CDR3 region has 14 residues. This chain's CDR3 is CASSVRDSHNEQFF. CDR3 sequence (DNA): TGTGCCAGCAGCGTCCGGGACAGCCACAATGAGCAGTTCTTC.

The chain has TRBV27 and TRBJ2-2, with TRBD2 identical over 7 bases. V was clipped by 3 bases and J by 13 bases; unmatched bases: 5. Per germline, CDR1 MNHEY and CDR2 SMNVEV (reference sequence). The CDR3 has 12 residues. The CDR3 nucleotides read TGTGCCAGCAGTTTGGGTGGGAGGGGGCTGTTTTTT. Translated, it gives CASSLGGRGLFF.

The genes are TRBV5-1 and TRBJ2-5; 8 positions agree with TRBD2. The CDR3 is made up of 14 amino acids. The ends lost 5 bases at V and 2 bases at J; junction bases unmatched: 5. Germline V gene lookup returns CDR1 SGHRS and CDR2 YFSETQ. The CDR3 protein is CASSGGTRQETQYF. Here the CDR3 DNA reads TGCGCCAGCAGTGGCGGGACTAGGCAAGAGACCCAGTACTTC.